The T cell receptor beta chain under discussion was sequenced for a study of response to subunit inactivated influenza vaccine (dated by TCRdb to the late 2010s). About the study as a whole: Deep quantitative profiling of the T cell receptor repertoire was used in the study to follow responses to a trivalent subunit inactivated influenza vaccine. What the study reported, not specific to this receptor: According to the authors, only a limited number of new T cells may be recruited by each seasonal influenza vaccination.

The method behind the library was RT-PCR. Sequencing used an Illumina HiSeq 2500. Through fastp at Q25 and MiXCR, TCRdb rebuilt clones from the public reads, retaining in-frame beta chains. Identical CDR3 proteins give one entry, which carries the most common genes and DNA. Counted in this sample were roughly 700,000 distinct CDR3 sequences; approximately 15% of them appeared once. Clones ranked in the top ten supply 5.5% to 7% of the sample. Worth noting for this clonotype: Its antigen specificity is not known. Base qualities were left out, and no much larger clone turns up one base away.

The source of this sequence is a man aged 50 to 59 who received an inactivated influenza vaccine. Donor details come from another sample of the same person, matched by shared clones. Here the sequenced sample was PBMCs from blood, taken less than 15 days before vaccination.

The nucleotide sequence is TGTGCCACAGGACGCAGGGTGGGTCTCTACGAGCAGTACTTC. The translation is CATGRRVGLYEQYF. The sequence joins TRBV10-3 to TRBJ2-7; the D region possibly corresponds to TRBD1 (5 bases align). The germline V gene provides CDR1 ENHRY and CDR2 SYGVKD. Reading from cysteine to phenylalanine, the CDR3 counts 14 amino acids. Of all the DNA, just the CDR3 is kept, 42 bases in frame from base 1. V loses 10 bases of germline sequence and J loses 3 bases, and the interval between the two ends is 19 bases.